The 19 T cell receptor beta chains reported below all come from one sample, sequenced in a study of cytomegalovirus exposure and HLA in healthy donors (dated by TCRdb to 2016 to 2017). Libraries were built with the immunoSEQ multiplex PCR assay. For the multiplex PCR, a mixture combining 60 forward primers for TCR Vbeta segments and 13 reverse primers for TCR Jbeta segments was used. Not all clones reach the TCRdb copy of this immuneACCESS table, which keeps in-frame sequences only. Checked studies attribute under half of the gap to unresolved V genes and leave the rest unexplained. The sample has fewer than 200,000 clones on record, roughly nine tenths of them singletons. Approximately 0.98% of the sample rests with the top ten. The sequenced material came from PBMCs. These receptors came from a boy under 10 years old in good health and CMV-seronegative.

This clone was observed a handful of times. The chain couples TRBV5-5 to TRBJ2-3; D gene uncertain. Germline values: CDR1 SGHKS, CDR2 YYEKEE (reference sequence). This CDR3 is built from 14 residues. V lost 2 bases and J lost 1, with 8 bases in between. The CDR3 protein is CASSFSPRTDTQYF. The CDR3 DNA sequence: TGTGCCAGCAGCTTCTCCCCTCGCACAGATACGCAGTATTTT.

The chain is built from TRBV7-9 and TRBJ2-2; the D is unclear. Deletions cut 5 bases from V and 7 bases from J, with 5 bases between. The CDR3 loop spans 11 amino acids. The germline V gene has CDR1 SEHNR and CDR2 FQNEAQ (reference sequence). CDR3 sequence reads: CASSLRGELFF. The DNA of the CDR3 is TGTGCCAGCAGCCTCCGCGGGGAGCTGTTTTTT.

The rearrangement links TRBV7-2 to TRBJ1-6; TRBD1 is a possible D gene (5 bases). Germline V gene sequence: CDR1 SGHTA, CDR2 FQGNSA. Trimming shortened V by 4 bases and J by 3 bases, and 16 bases separated the two germline ends. The CDR3 is 17 residues long. As DNA, the CDR3 is TGTGCCAGCAGCTCCCGACAGTTTCCCTACTATAATTCACCCCTCCACTTT. Translating it yields CASSSRQFPYYNSPLHF.

This rearrangement joins TRBV19 to TRBJ1-5; D unresolved. The V gene's germline CDR1 is LNHDA and CDR2 SQIVND (reference sequence). CDR3 length equals 13 residues. Trimming removed 3 bases at V and 7 bases at J, with 10 bases between. The CDR3, as DNA: TGTGCCAGTAGTATCCGGGAAGGACAGCCCCAGCATTTT. Translation gives CASSIREGQPQHF.

This chain links TRBV10-3 with TRBJ2-3, with D possibly TRBD2 on 6 matching bases. Trimming shortened V by 3 bases and J by 3 bases, and 13 bases separated the two germline ends. The CDR3 is 15 residues long. Looked up from germline, CDR1 is ENHRY and CDR2 is SYGVKD. In nucleotides, the CDR3 is TGTGCCATCAGTGAAAGGGCGGGAATTACAGATACGCAGTATTTT. It yields the protein CAISERAGITDTQYF.

The chain carries TRBV4-1 and TRBJ2-3; 9 bases line up with TRBD2. The CDR3 is made up of 20 amino acids. CDR1 is MGHRA, CDR2 YSYEKL, per germline. Unmatched junction bases numbered 22, after V lost 6 bases and J lost 3 bases. The CDR3 sequence is CASRPQALAGGPRGTDTQYF. Written as DNA, the CDR3 is TGCGCCAGCAGACCCCAGGCCTTGGCGGGAGGGCCTCGGGGGACAGATACGCAGTATTTT.

The chain is built from TRBV27 and TRBJ2-5; possibly TRBD2 for D (5 bases). CDR1 and CDR2 (germline): MNHEY, SMNVEV (reference sequence). CDR3 size: 13 residues. Trimming removed 0 bases at V and 7 bases at J, with 9 bases between. CDR3 region: CASSLSSAGTQYF. The CDR3, as DNA: TGTGCCAGCAGTTTATCATCCGCGGGGACCCAGTACTTC.

The CDR3 DNA reads TGTGCCAGCAGCCCTAGCAGGGACAGGGTAGCGGATCAGCCCCAGCATTTT. Its protein is CASSPSRDRVADQPQHF. The gene calls are TRBV7-8 and TRBJ1-5, with 9 bases lining up with TRBD1. The germline V gene has CDR1 SGHVS and CDR2 FQNEAQ. The CDR3 sequence is 17 residues long. J was trimmed by 5 bases and V by 5 bases; bases with no gene match: 13.

The chain couples TRBV7-9 to TRBJ2-7; D unclear. The CDR3 sequence is 13 residues long. Germline CDR1 reads SEHNR; CDR2 reads FQNEAQ (reference sequence). V was trimmed by 0 bases and J by 9 bases, leaving 12 bases between them. The CDR3 region has the DNA TGTGCCAGCAGCTTAGCGGGCACCCCATGGCAGTACTTC. Translation: CASSLAGTPWQYF. The full variable domain, its missing parts supplied by reference TRBV7-9 and TRBJ2-7, is DTGVSQNPRHKITKRGQNVTFRCDPISEHNRLYWYRQTLGQGPEFLTYFQNEAQLEKSRLLSDRFSAERPKGSFSTLEIQRTEQGDSAMYLCASSLAGTPWQYFGPGTRLTVT.

The chain recombines TRBV6-1 with TRBJ2-3; weak D call: TRBD2 (6 bases). Germline loops: CDR1 MNHNS, CDR2 SASEGT. V was trimmed by 11 bases and J by 2 bases, leaving 8 bases between them. CDR3 length: 11 residues. DNA for the CDR3: TGTGCCGGGGGGTACACAGATACGCAGTATTTT. Residues: CAGGYTDTQYF.

In its sample, this clone was seen a few times. The V call is TRBV7-9, the J call TRBJ2-7, with D tentatively TRBD1 (6 bases). The CDR3 is 13 residues long. CDR1 is SEHNR and CDR2 is FQNEAQ in the germline V gene (reference sequence). The V end was cut by 4 bases, the J end by 1 base, with 8 bases between. For the CDR3, the DNA is TGTGCCAGCAGCTCGACAGGATCCTACGAGCAGTACTTC. Its protein is CASSSTGSYEQYF. Full variable domain (rest looked up from reference TRBV7-9 and TRBJ2-7): DTGVSQNPRHKITKRGQNVTFRCDPISEHNRLYWYRQTLGQGPEFLTYFQNEAQLEKSRLLSDRFSAERPKGSFSTLEIQRTEQGDSAMYLCASSSTGSYEQYFGPGTRLTVT.

The chain recombines TRBV29-1 with TRBJ2-7; D might be TRBD1 (6 bases). The CDR3 length is 13 residues. V was trimmed by 2 bases and J by 2 bases, leaving 10 bases between them. From germline, CDR1 is SQVTM and CDR2 ANQGSEA. CDR3 bases: TGCAGCGTTGAAATCGACAGGACCTACGAGCAGTACTTC. This gives the protein CSVEIDRTYEQYF.

This clone has a handful of counts. The J gene is TRBJ1-6, the V gene TRBV7-9; TRBD1 aligns across 8 bases. The V gene's germline CDR1 is SEHNR and CDR2 FQNEAQ (reference sequence). This CDR3 is built from 17 residues. Trimming took 2 bases from V and 5 from J; bases not matched to a gene: 8. The CDR3 DNA is TGTGCCAGCAGCTTAAGCCCAGGACAGGGCGATAATTCACCCCTCCACTTT. Its translation is CASSLSPGQGDNSPLHF.

This chain joins TRBV2 and TRBJ1-1; TRBD1 aligns across 9 bases. The CDR3 totals 16 residues. Germline values: CDR1 SNHLY, CDR2 FYNNEI. The trim removed 8 bases at V and 7 bases at J, leaving 17 bases unmatched. The CDR3 DNA reads TGTGCCAGCGATCTGGGGACAGGGTCGCAGTGGGGTGAAGCTTTCTTT. This translates into CASDLGTGSQWGEAFF.

The chain has TRBV28 and TRBJ2-2, with D tentatively TRBD2 (5 bases). CDR3 length: 13 residues. V was cut by 3 bases and J by 6 bases, with 8 bases left in between. Germline CDR1 is MDHEN and CDR2 is SYDVKM. CDR3: CASSFVRAGELFF. DNA of the CDR3: TGTGCCAGCAGTTTTGTGAGGGCCGGGGAGCTGTTTTTT.

This clone has a handful of counts. This chain connects TRBV6-5 to TRBJ1-4; TRBD1 agrees at 7 bases. V gave up 4 bases and J gave up 6 bases; unmatched junction bases: 8. The germline gives CDR1 MNHEY, CDR2 SVGAGI. The length of the CDR3 is 15 residues. CDR3 nucleotide sequence: TGTGCCAGCAGTTCGCCGGGACAGCCTGATGAAAAACTGTTTTTT. It is translated as CASSSPGQPDEKLFF.

The V and J genes are TRBV28 and TRBJ2-1; D perhaps matches TRBD2 (7 bases). Germline CDR1 reads MDHEN; CDR2 reads SYDVKM. The V end was cut by 5 bases, the J end by 6 bases, with 14 bases between. The CDR3 spans 14 residues. CDR3 residues: CASSPWEGGNEQFF. DNA for the CDR3: TGTGCCAGCAGTCCCTGGGAGGGGGGCAATGAGCAGTTCTTC.

Only a few counts were recorded for this clone. This sequence joins TRBV5-6 and TRBJ1-1; D is possibly TRBD1 (6 bases). Germline V CDR1 and CDR2: SGHDT, YYEEEE. This CDR3 is built from 15 residues. V was clipped by 2 bases and J by 0 bases, with 11 bases between them. DNA for the CDR3: TGTGCCAGCAGCTTTAGGGACACTATGAACACTGAAGCTTTCTTT. Protein product: CASSFRDTMNTEAFF.

The chain couples TRBV9 to TRBJ2-1; 13 bases agree with TRBD2. With 4 bases clipped from V and 0 bases from J, the junction kept 10 bases outside the gene matches. Germline V gene sequence: CDR1 SGDLS, CDR2 YYNGEE. The CDR3 loop spans 19 amino acids. As DNA, the CDR3 is TGTGCCAGCAGCTTCCGACTAGCGGGGGGCCCGAGCTCCTACAATGAGCAGTTCTTC. Translated, it gives CASSFRLAGGPSSYNEQFF.